Sequencing of this T cell receptor beta chain was carried out in a study of control samples from healthy donors and cancer patients. Per the germline V gene, CDR1 is SNHLY and CDR2 is FYNNEI. V dropped 4 bases and J dropped 3 bases, with 10 bases sitting between them. The CDR3 covers 13 residues. The protocol was immunoSEQ multiplex PCR, while the TCRdb copy is restricted to in-frame clones and leaves out a portion. Among 50,000 to 70,000 clones listed, approximately 95% were seen once. The V gene is TRBV2, the J gene TRBJ2-7, with D uncertain. The sequence derives from a woman aged 18-29 years in good health. The sample comprised blood. CDR3 bases: TGTGCCAGCAGTGTTGGTCCGTTCTACGAGCAGTACTTC. Amino acid sequence: CASSVGPFYEQYF. The variable domain in full, with the rest retrieved from reference TRBV2 and TRBJ2-7, is EPEVTQTPSHQVTQMGQEVILRCVPISNHLYFYWYRQILGQKVEFLVSFYNNEISEKSEIFDDQFSVERPDGSNFTLKIRSTKLEDSAMYFCASSVGPFYEQYFGPGTRLTVT.